This TCR beta chain was captured by sequencing in a study of metastatic and nonmetastatic thyroid tumors. As for the study in general: Repertoires were compared across blood and tumor or nodule tissue from malignant and benign thyroid patients.

Authors' methods: What underpinned the distant-metastasis classifier for papillary thyroid cancer was the set of CDR3 differences across clinicopathological groups. TCRdb used MiXCR to call clones anew from the PCR reads. In this record, the V and J calls reflect TCRdb's handling and not the investigators' own analysis. The data hold nearly 15,000 clones, with roughly a fifth observed a single time. By share of the sample, this clone is medium-sized. Its cognate antigen is unknown. Among the patients, none had received any treatment before thyroid surgery. This CDR3 spans 13 amino acids. In germline, CDR1 is MNHNS, CDR2 SASEGT. Trimming pared 5 bases from V and 1 base from J, leaving 5 bases between. Whole-study results and caveats: The study reportedly found significantly higher TCR beta diversity in malignant thyroid tumors than benign nodules, in blood and tumor.

This clonotype originated in a female donor with papillary thyroid cancer or a benign thyroid nodule (not recorded which). Some clones in this sample may be carry-over from other donors' samples. The specimen sequenced was blood. The chain carries TRBV6-1 and TRBJ2-2; D gene ambiguous. CDR3 in amino acids: CASSRQNTGELFF. CDR3 coding DNA: TGTGCCAGCAGTCGACAGAACACCGGGGAGCTGTTTTTT.